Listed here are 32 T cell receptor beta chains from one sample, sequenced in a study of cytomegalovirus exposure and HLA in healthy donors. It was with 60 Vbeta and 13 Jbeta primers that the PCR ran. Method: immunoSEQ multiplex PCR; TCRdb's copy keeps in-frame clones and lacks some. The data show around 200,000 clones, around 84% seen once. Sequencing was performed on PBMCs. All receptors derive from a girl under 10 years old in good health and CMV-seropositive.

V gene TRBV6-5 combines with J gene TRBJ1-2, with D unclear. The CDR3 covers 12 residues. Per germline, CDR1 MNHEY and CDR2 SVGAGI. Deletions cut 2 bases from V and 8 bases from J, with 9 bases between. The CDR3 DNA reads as TGTGCCAGCAGTTACATGGGCCGGGGCTACACCTTC. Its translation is CASSYMGRGYTF.

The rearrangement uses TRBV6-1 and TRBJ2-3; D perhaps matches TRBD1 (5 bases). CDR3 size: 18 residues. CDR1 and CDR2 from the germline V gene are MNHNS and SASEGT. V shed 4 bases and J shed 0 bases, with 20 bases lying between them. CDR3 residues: CASSGQYPSASSTDTQYF. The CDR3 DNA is TGTGCCAGCAGTGGACAGTATCCGTCGGCCAGTAGCACAGATACGCAGTATTTT.

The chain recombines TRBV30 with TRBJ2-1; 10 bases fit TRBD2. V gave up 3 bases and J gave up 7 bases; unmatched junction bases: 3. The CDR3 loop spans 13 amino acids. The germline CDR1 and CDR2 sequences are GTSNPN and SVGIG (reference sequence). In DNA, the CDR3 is TGTGCCTGGAGAGCGGGGGGGGAGAATGAGCAGTTCTTC. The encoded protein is CAWRAGGENEQFF.

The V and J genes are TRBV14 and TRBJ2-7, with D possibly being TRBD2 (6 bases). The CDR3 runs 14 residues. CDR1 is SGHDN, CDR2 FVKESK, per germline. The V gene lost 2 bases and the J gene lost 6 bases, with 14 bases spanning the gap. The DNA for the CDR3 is TGTGCCAGCAGCCAACACGGCCGGGAGCGCGAGCAGTACTTC. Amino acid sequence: CASSQHGREREQYF.

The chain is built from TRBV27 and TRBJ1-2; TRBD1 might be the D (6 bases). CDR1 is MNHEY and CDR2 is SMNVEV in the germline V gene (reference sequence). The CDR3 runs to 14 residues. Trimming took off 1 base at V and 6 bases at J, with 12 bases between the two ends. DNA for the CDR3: TGTGCCAGCAGTTTATGGGGGCAGGGCGATGGCTACACCTTC. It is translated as CASSLWGQGDGYTF.

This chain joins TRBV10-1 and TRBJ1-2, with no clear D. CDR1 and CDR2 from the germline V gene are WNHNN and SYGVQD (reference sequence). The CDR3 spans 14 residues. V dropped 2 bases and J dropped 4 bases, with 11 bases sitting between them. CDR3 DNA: TGCGCCAGCAGTGAGAGGGCGGGGTGCTATGGCTACACCTTC. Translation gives CASSERAGCYGYTF.

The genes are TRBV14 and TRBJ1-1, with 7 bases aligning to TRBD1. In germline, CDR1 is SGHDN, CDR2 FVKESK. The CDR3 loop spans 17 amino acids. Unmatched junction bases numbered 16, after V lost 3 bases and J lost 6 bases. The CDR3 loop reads CASSQTLPQGPSPEAFF. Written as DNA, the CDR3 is TGTGCCAGCAGCCAGACCCTGCCACAGGGGCCCTCTCCTGAAGCTTTCTTT.

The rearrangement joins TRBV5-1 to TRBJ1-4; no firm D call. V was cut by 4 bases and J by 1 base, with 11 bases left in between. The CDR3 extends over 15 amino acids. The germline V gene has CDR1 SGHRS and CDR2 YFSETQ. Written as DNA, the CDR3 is TGCGCCAGCAGCCCTTCGGGGTTAACTAATGAAAAACTGTTTTTT. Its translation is CASSPSGLTNEKLFF.

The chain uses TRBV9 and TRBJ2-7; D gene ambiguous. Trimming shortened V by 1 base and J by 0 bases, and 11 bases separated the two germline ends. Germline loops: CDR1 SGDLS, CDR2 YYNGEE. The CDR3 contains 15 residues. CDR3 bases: TGTGCCAGCAGCGTATCGGTCGGTTCCTCCTACGAGCAGTACTTC. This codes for CASSVSVGSSYEQYF.

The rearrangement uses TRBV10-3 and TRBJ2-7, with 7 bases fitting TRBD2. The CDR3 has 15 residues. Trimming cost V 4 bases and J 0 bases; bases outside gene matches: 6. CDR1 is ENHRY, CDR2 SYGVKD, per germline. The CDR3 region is CAISGGGIGSYEQYF. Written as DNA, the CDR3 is TGTGCCATCAGTGGGGGAGGGATTGGCTCCTACGAGCAGTACTTC.

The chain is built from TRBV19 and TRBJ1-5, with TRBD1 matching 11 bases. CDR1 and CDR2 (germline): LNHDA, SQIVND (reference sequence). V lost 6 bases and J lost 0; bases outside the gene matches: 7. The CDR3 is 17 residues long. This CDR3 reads CASRKDRGLYSNQPQHF. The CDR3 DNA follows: TGTGCCAGTAGAAAGGACAGGGGGCTCTATAGCAATCAGCCCCAGCATTTT. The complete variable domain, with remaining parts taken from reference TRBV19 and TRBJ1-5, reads DGGITQSPKYLFRKEGQNVTLSCEQNLNHDAMYWYRQDPGQGLRLIYYSQIVNDFQKGDIAEGYSVSREKKESFPLTVTSAQKNPTAFYLCASRKDRGLYSNQPQHFGDGTRLSIL.

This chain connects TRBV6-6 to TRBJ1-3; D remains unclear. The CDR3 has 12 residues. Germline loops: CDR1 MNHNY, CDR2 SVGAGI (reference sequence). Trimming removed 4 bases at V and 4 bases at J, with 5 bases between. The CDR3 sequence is CASSSQGNTIYF. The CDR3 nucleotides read TGTGCCAGCAGTTCCCAGGGAAACACCATATATTTT.

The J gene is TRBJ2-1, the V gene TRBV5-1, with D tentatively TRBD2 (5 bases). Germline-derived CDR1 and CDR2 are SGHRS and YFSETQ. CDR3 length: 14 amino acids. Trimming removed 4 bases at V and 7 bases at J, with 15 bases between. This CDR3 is CASSPGEKGNEQFF. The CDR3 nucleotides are TGCGCCAGCAGCCCCGGGGAGAAGGGTAATGAGCAGTTCTTC.

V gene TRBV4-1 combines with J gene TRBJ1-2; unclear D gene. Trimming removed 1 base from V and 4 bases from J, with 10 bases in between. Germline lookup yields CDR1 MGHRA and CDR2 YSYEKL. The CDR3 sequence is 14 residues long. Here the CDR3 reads CASSQGGSGYGYTF. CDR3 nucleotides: TGCGCCAGCAGCCAAGGAGGGAGCGGCTATGGCTACACCTTC.

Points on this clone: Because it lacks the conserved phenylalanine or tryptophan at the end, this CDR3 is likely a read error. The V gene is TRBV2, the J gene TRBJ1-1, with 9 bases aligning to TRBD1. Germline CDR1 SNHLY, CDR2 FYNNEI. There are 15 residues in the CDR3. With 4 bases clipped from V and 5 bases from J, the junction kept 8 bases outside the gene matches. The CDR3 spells CASSGRGQGGTEAFV. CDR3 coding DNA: TGTGCCAGCAGTGGGAGGGGACAGGGTGGAACTGAAGCTTTCGTT.

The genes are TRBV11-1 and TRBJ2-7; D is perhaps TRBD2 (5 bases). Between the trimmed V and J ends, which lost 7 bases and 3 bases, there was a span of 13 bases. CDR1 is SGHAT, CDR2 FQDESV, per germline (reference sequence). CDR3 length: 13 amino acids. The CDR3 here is CASTQAEGYEQYF. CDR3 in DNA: TGTGCCAGCACCCAAGCGGAAGGCTACGAGCAGTACTTC.

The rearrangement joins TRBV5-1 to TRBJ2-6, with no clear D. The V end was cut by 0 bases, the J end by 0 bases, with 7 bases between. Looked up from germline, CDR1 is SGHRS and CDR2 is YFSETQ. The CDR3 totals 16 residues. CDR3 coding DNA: TGCGCCAGCAGCTTGGGGGCCGACTCTGGGGCCAACGTCCTGACTTTC. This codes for CASSLGADSGANVLTF.

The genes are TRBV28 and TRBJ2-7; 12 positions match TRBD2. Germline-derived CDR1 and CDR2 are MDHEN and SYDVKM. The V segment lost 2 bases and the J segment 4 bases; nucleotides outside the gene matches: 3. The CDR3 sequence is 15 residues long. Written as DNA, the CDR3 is TGTGCCAGCAGTTTAAGTACTAGCGGGAGGTACGAGCAGTACTTC. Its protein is CASSLSTSGRYEQYF.

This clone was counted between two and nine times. Here the CDR3 DNA reads TGCAGCGTTACCGGGACTGGCCTAGACACTGAAGCTTTCTTT. As protein: CSVTGTGLDTEAFF. V is TRBV29-1 and J is TRBJ1-1; a weak D match, TRBD1 (5 bases). The ends were cut back, 5 bases at V and 3 bases at J, with 16 bases in the middle. Germline V gene data show CDR1 as SQVTM and CDR2 as ANQGSEA. The CDR3 runs to 14 residues. The whole variable domain, filled in from reference TRBV29-1 and TRBJ1-1, reads SAVISQKPSRDICQRGTSLTIQCQVDSQVTMMFWYRQQPGQSLTLIATANQGSEATYESGFVIDKFPISRPNLTFSTLTVSNMSPEDSSIYLCSVTGTGLDTEAFFGQGTRLTVV.

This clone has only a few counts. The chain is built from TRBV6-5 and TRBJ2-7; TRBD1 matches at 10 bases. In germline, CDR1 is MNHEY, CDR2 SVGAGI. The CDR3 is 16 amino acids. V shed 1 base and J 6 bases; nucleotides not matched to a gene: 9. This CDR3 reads CASSYYVGTGDGEQYF. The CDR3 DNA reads TGTGCCAGCAGTTACTATGTTGGGACAGGGGACGGCGAGCAGTACTTC.

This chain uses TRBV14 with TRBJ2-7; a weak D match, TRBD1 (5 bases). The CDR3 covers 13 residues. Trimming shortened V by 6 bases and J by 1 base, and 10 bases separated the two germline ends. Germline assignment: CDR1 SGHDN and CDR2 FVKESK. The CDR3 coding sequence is TGTGCCAGCAGTCCCAGGGTATCCTACGAGCAGTACTTC. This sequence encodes CASSPRVSYEQYF.

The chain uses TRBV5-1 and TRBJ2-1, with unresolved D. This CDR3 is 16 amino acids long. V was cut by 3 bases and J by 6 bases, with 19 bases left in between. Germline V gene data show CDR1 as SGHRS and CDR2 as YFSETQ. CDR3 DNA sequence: TGCGCCAGCAGCTCAAGGAGACTTAGCCCCACCAATGAGCAGTTCTTC. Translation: CASSSRRLSPTNEQFF.

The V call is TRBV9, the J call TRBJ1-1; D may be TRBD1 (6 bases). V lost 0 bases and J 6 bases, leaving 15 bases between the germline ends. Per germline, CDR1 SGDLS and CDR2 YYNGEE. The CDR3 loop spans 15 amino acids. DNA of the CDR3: TGTGCCAGCAGCGTAGACCCGCGGGGGCACTCTGAAGCTTTCTTT. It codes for CASSVDPRGHSEAFF.

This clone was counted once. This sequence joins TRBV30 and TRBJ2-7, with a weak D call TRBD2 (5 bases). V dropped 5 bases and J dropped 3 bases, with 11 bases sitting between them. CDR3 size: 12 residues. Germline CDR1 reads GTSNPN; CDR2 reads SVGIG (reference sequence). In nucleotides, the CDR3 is TGTGCCTGGGAGGGCAATCTCTACGAGCAGTACTTC. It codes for CAWEGNLYEQYF.

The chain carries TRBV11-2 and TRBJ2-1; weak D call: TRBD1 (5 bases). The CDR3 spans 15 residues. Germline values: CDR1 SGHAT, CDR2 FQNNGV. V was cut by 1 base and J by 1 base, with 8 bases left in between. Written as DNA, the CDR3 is TGTGCCAGCAGCTTAGCCAGGGTGTCCTACAATGAGCAGTTCTTC. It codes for CASSLARVSYNEQFF.

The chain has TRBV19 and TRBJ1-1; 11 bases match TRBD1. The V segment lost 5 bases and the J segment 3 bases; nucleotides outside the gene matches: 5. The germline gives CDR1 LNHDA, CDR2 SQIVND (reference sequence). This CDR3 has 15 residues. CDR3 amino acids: CASSSPGQGDTEAFF. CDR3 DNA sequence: TGTGCCAGTAGTTCTCCGGGACAGGGGGACACTGAAGCTTTCTTT.

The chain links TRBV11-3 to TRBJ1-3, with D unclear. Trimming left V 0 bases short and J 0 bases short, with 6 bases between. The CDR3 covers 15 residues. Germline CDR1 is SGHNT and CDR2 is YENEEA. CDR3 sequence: CASSLDELSGNTIYF. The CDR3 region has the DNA TGTGCCAGCAGCTTAGACGAACTCTCTGGAAACACCATATATTTT.

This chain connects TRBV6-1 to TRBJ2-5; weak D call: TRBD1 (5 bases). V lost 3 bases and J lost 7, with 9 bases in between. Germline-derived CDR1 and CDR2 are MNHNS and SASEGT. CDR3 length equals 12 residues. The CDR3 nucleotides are TGTGCCAGCAGTGACAGGCAGGGGACCCAGTACTTC. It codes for CASSDRQGTQYF.

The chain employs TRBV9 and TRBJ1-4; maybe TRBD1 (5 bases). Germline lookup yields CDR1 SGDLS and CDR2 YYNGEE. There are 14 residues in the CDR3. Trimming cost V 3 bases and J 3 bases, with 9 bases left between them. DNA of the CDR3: TGTGCCAGCAGCGCCACGGGGGCTAATGAAAAACTGTTTTTT. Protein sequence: CASSATGANEKLFF.

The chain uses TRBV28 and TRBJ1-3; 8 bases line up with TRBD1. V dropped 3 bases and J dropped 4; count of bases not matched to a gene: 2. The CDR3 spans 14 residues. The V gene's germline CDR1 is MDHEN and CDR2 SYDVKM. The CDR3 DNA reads TGTGCCAGCAGTTTGACAGGGGCAGGAAACACCATATATTTT. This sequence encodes CASSLTGAGNTIYF.

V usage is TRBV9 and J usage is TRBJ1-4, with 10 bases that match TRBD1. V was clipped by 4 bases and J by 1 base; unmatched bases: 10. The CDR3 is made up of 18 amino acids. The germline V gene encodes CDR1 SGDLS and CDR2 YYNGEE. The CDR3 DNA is TGTGCCAGCAGCCCATGGGACAGGGGAGGAGAAACTAATGAAAAACTGTTTTTT. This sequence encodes CASSPWDRGGETNEKLFF.

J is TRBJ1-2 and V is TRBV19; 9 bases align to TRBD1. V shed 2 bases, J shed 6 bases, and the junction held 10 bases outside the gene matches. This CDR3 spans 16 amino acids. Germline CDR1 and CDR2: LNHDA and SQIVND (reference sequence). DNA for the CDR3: TGTGCCAGTAGTATATCTCGGGAGGACAGGGGAAATGGCTACACCTTC. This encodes CASSISREDRGNGYTF.